A single sample is the source of the 3 T cell receptor beta chains below, sequenced in a study of early T cells in non-severe SARS-CoV-2 infection. TCRdb redid the calling of the 5' RACE reads with MiXCR, one entry per CDR3 protein. The data hold 66,000 or so distinct CDR3 sequences, with around 13% observed a single time. Input material: whole blood. These receptors came from an adult who was a healthcare worker with PCR-confirmed SARS-CoV-2 infection or an uninfected control (not recorded which).

The table lists this clonotype with many counts. V usage is TRBV28 and J usage is TRBJ1-5; a weak D match, TRBD1 (6 bases). The CDR3 is 15 amino acids. CDR1 and CDR2 (germline): MDHEN, SYDVKM. Between the trimmed V and J ends, which lost 0 bases and 1 base, there was a span of 7 bases. The CDR3 is CASSLWGASNQPQHF. The CDR3 bases are TGTGCCAGCAGTTTATGGGGGGCGAGCAATCAGCCCCAGCATTTT. The full variable domain, with the rest looked up from reference TRBV28 and TRBJ1-5, is DVKVTQSSRYLVKRTGEKVFLECVQDMDHENMFWYRQDPGLGLRLIYFSYDVKMKEKGDIPEGYSVSREKKERFSLILESASTNQTSMYLCASSLWGASNQPQHFGDGTRLSIL.

This clonotype has a handful of counts. The genes are TRBV29-1 and TRBJ1-1; TRBD1 matches at 7 bases. The CDR3 totals 13 residues. Looked up from germline, CDR1 is SQVTM and CDR2 is ANQGSEA. V lost 6 bases and J lost 6; bases outside the gene matches: 10. As DNA, the CDR3 is TGCAGCGTCAGGGGGGAAAGGTGGTCTGAAGCTTTCTTT. Amino acids: CSVRGERWSEAFF. The variable domain in full, completed from reference TRBV29-1 and TRBJ1-1, reads SAVISQKPSRDICQRGTSLTIQCQVDSQVTMMFWYRQQPGQSLTLIATANQGSEATYESGFVIDKFPISRPNLTFSTLTVSNMSPEDSSIYLCSVRGERWSEAFFGQGTRLTVV.

The chain couples TRBV7-8 to TRBJ2-3; TRBD2 matches 8 bases. V shed 7 bases and J 8 bases; nucleotides not matched to a gene: 11. The CDR3 loop spans 14 amino acids. CDR1 SGHVS and CDR2 FQNEAQ come from the germline V gene. The CDR3 spells CASIRAGGGGTQYF. In nucleotides, the CDR3 is TGTGCCAGCATCCGGGCGGGAGGCGGAGGTACGCAGTATTTT.